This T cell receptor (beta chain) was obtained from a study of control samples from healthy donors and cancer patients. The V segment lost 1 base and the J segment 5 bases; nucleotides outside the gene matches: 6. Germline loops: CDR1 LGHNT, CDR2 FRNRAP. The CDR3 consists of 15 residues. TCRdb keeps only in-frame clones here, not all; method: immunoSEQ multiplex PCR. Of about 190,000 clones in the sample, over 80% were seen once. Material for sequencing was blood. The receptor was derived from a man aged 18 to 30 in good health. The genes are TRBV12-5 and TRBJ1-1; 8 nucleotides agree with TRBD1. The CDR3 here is CASGLGPGGDTEAFF. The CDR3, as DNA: TGTGCTAGTGGTTTGGGGCCAGGGGGCGATACTGAAGCTTTCTTT.